The rows below give T cell receptor beta chains drawn from one sample of a study of blood T cells in healthy people across ages. TCRdb processed the 5' RACE reads anew with MiXCR; each CDR3 protein has one entry. The table includes hundreds of thousands of distinct CDR3 sequences, over 20% detected once. Sample: blood. All receptors come from a man in his 70s in good health. CDR3s include the opening cysteine and the closing phenylalanine or tryptophan. Fields, in order: clone size, V gene, D gene, J gene, CDR3 protein, CDR3 DNA. A D gene is named only where the DNA matches it firmly. Some rows mark clone size as missing; the rest say once, few, many or name a class of expanded clone.

clone size: few; V gene: TRBV18; D gene: -; J gene: TRBJ1-1; CDR3 protein: CASSTAIYTEAFF; CDR3 DNA: TGTGCCAGCTCGACGGCCATTTACACTGAAGCTTTCTTT
clone size: -; V gene: TRBV5-1; D gene: TRBD2; J gene: TRBJ2-5; CDR3 protein: CASSSPGLLGRGETQYF; CDR3 DNA: TGCGCCAGCAGCTCCCCGGGACTACTGGGAAGGGGAGAGACCCAGTACTTC
clone size: few; V gene: TRBV7-2; D gene: TRBD2; J gene: TRBJ2-5; CDR3 protein: CASNERGKETQYF; CDR3 DNA: TGTGCCAGCAACGAGCGGGGAAAAGAGACCCAGTACTTC
clone size: -; V gene: TRBV3-1; D gene: -; J gene: TRBJ2-4; CDR3 protein: CASSQEGVALAKNIQYF; CDR3 DNA: TGTGCCAGCAGCCAAGAGGGGGTAGCACTAGCCAAAAACATTCAGTACTTC
clone size: few; V gene: TRBV20-1; D gene: -; J gene: TRBJ1-2; CDR3 protein: CSARDPLTVNGYTF; CDR3 DNA: TGCAGTGCTAGAGATCCGTTGACGGTTAATGGCTACACCTTC
clone size: -; V gene: TRBV20-1; D gene: -; J gene: TRBJ2-2; CDR3 protein: CSARPRHGSPDITGELFF; CDR3 DNA: TGCAGTGCTAGACCGAGACACGGGAGTCCCGATATCACCGGGGAGCTGTTTTTT
clone size: -; V gene: TRBV9; D gene: -; J gene: TRBJ2-3; CDR3 protein: CASSVGGGPDTQYF; CDR3 DNA: TGTGCCAGCAGCGTAGGTGGGGGGCCAGATACGCAGTATTTT
clone size: few; V gene: TRBV20-1; D gene: TRBD1; J gene: TRBJ2-7; CDR3 protein: CSASGGRNEQYF; CDR3 DNA: TGCAGTGCCTCAGGGGGCAGGAACGAGCAGTACTTC
clone size: -; V gene: TRBV19; D gene: TRBD2; J gene: TRBJ2-2; CDR3 protein: CASTVRTSGTFTGGLFF; CDR3 DNA: TGTGCCAGTACTGTAAGGACTAGCGGGACCTTCACCGGGGGGCTGTTTTTT
clone size: -; V gene: TRBV28; D gene: -; J gene: TRBJ2-3; CDR3 protein: CASSLTKLGDTQYF; CDR3 DNA: TGTGCCAGCAGTTTAACGAAGCTCGGGGATACGCAGTATTTT
clone size: -; V gene: TRBV7-2; D gene: TRBD2; J gene: TRBJ2-3; CDR3 protein: CASSLVGPSGGYTDTQYF; CDR3 DNA: TGTGCCAGCAGTTTAGTCGGCCCTAGCGGTGGGTACACAGATACGCAGTATTTT